This TCR beta chain came from a study of T cell responses to AZD1222 COVID-19 vaccine. Findings of the study overall: None of the repertoires were sampled until the peak T cell response had passed. Clonal diversity may have been underestimated in mostly white British donors. Nearly half of spike-specific TCRs reportedly go after variant regions that carry no mutations.

Only in-frame clones appear in the TCRdb table, and some are missing; sequencing was by immunoSEQ multiplex PCR. This table holds 80,000 or so clones, 70% to 90% found once. V lost 8 bases to trimming and J lost 4 bases, with 18 bases between them. Germline CDR1 MDHEN, CDR2 SYDVKM. This CDR3 is built from 14 residues. As regards this clone: The antigen is not known.

V gene TRBV28 combines with J gene TRBJ2-7, with D possibly called TRBD1 or TRBD2 (5 bases each). The sequences come from peripheral blood, collected 28 days after the second AZD1222 dose. The TCR sequence derives from an adult who received the AZD1222 COVID-19 vaccine. In DNA form, the CDR3 reads TGTGCCAGCGGACTGATAGGGGAGAAGTACGAGCAGTACTTC. This sequence encodes CASGLIGEKYEQYF.